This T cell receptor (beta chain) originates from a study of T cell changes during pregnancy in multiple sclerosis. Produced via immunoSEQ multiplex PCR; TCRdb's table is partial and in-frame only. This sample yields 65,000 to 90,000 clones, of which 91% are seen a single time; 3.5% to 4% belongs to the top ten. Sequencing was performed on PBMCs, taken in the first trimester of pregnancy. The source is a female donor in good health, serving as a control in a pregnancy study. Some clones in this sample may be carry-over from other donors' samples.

The DNA for the CDR3 is TGTGCCAGCAGTTACAGGACAGGGACCAATAATTCACCCCTCCACTTT. Its protein is CASSYRTGTNNSPLHF. The V call is TRBV27, the J call TRBJ1-6; 8 positions agree with TRBD1. The length of the CDR3 is 16 residues. Germline V gives CDR1 MNHEY, CDR2 SMNVEV (reference sequence). With V trimmed by 4 bases and J by 5 bases, 7 bases remained unmatched.